The 8 T cell receptor beta chains given below trace back to one sample, sequenced in a study of T-cell reconstitution after alpha-beta-depleted transplantation in children (dated by TCRdb to about 2016). The library was made by PCR. Sequencing was carried out with an Illumina HiSeq 2500. Molecular barcoding was employed in the preparation of TCR libraries, with unique molecular identifiers being used to normalize TCRbeta repertoire quantification. Starting from the raw public reads, TCRdb applied fastp trimming at Q25, assembled clones with MiXCR and retained in-frame beta chains. Identical CDR3 proteins give one entry, which carries the most common genes and DNA. The sample table holds 540,000 or so distinct CDR3 sequences, of which around 23% were seen once. About 14% of the sample lies in the top ten. The treatment or condition label, read with the paper, signifies: allogeneic hematopoietic cell transplantation with graft depleted of TCRalphabeta T cells and CD19 B cells.

The sequences come from PBMCs, mostly from graft donor cells, collected 360 days after TCRalphabeta/CD19-depleted stem cell transplant. These receptors all stem from a boy under two years old who had a stem cell transplant for acute myeloid leukemia, so the T cells may come from the graft donor.

The chain recombines TRBV10-1 with TRBJ2-1, with D possibly matching TRBD1 (5 bases). Germline values: CDR1 WNHNN, CDR2 SYGVQD (reference sequence). Trimming cost V 4 bases and J 1 base, with 23 bases left between them. CDR3 length equals 19 residues. The CDR3 loop is CASSANFLRQRSSYNEQFF. DNA for the CDR3: TGCGCCAGCAGTGCTAATTTCCTCCGACAGAGGTCATCCTACAATGAGCAGTTCTTC.

This clonotype occurred many times. This chain links TRBV7-9 with TRBJ2-3; 8 positions agree with TRBD1. This CDR3 region has 17 residues. Germline CDR1 is SEHNR and CDR2 is FQNEAQ (reference sequence). Germline trimming cut 5 bases from V and 3 bases from J; bases unmatched to any gene: 13. The CDR3 region has the DNA TGTGCCAGCAGCCTGGGACAGGTCCTACCCCTAACAGATACGCAGTATTTT. This codes for CASSLGQVLPLTDTQYF.

CDR3 amino acids: CASSQVVGAGEKLFF. CDR3 sequence (DNA): TGCGCCAGCAGCCAAGTTGTGGGAGCCGGTGAAAAACTGTTTTTT. J is TRBJ1-4 and V is TRBV4-3; D unresolved. V was cut by 1 base and J by 7 bases, with 13 bases left in between. The CDR3 is 15 residues long. In germline, CDR1 is LGHNA, CDR2 YSLEER.

There are many counts of this clonotype. This chain links TRBV12-3 or TRBV12-4 with TRBJ1-4; 9 bases are shared with TRBD1. Trimming at V came to 5 bases and at J to 4 bases, leaving 8 bases not matched to a gene. The CDR3 has 16 amino acids. CDR3: CASSGDRVGVNEKLFF. The CDR3 DNA is TGTGCCAGCAGTGGGGACAGGGTGGGGGTTAATGAAAAACTGTTTTTT.

This clonotype was detected only a few times. The chain carries TRBV4-3 and TRBJ2-2; tentative D call: TRBD2 (6 bases). CDR1 is LGHNA, CDR2 YSLEER, per germline. The CDR3 runs 17 residues. Trimming took off 0 bases at V and 1 base at J, with 12 bases between the two ends. The CDR3 DNA sequence: TGCGCCAGCAGCCAAGATGATATCGGGGGGAACACCGGGGAGCTGTTTTTT. Its protein product is CASSQDDIGGNTGELFF.

The chain links TRBV20-1 to TRBJ2-7; 7 positions match TRBD1. Germline assignment: CDR1 DFQATT and CDR2 SNEGSKA (reference sequence). The trim removed 5 bases at V and 0 bases at J, leaving 13 bases unmatched. CDR3 length equals 16 residues. The CDR3 sequence is CSAVPPGTVSSYEQYV. The DNA for the CDR3 is TGCAGTGCTGTTCCTCCGGGGACAGTAAGCTCCTACGAGCAGTACGTC.

The rearrangement links TRBV28 to TRBJ2-7; 13 nucleotides match TRBD2. V was clipped by 7 bases and J by 2 bases; unmatched bases: 5. Germline CDR1 and CDR2: MDHEN and SYDVKM. This CDR3 contains 15 residues. As DNA, the CDR3 is TGTGCCAGCACCGACGGACTAGCGGGGGCCTACGAGCAGTACGTC. This codes for CASTDGLAGAYEQYV.

This clonotype was seen ten or more times. The V and J genes are TRBV20-1 and TRBJ2-1; D assignment may be TRBD1 or TRBD2 (7 bases each). Trimming took off 0 bases at V and 7 bases at J, with 10 bases between the two ends. The length of the CDR3 is 13 residues. Germline CDR1 and CDR2: DFQATT and SNEGSKA (reference sequence). The CDR3 here is CSARDQGGNEQFF. In nucleotides, the CDR3 is TGCAGTGCTAGAGACCAGGGGGGGAATGAGCAGTTCTTC.